Below, 5 T cell receptor beta chains from the same sample are listed, as sequenced in a study of neoadjuvant anti-PD-1 for oral cavity cancer. Sequencing was performed with immunoSEQ multiplex PCR; in TCRdb, only in-frame clones are kept and a portion is missing. The sample lists around 81,000 clones; under 85% were seen once. The source material was PBMCs, sampled before nivolumab (anti-PD-1) treatment. These receptors came from a person aged 35-79 years with oral cavity squamous cell carcinoma.

The V and J genes are TRBV19 and TRBJ2-3; 9 bases align to TRBD1. Looked up from germline, CDR1 is LNHDA and CDR2 is SQIVND (reference sequence). Trimming took 2 bases from V and 6 from J; bases not matched to a gene: 6. This CDR3 contains 15 residues. The CDR3 loop is CASSITGTGSDTQYF. CDR3 sequence (DNA): TGTGCCAGTAGTATAACCGGGACAGGGAGCGATACGCAGTATTTT.

This clone was seen only once. The V and J genes are TRBV7-6 and TRBJ2-7; 10 bases match TRBD2. This CDR3 is built from 13 residues. CDR1 and CDR2 from the germline V gene are SGHVS and FNYEAQ. V trimming: 4 bases; J trimming: 9 bases; junction bases outside the gene matches: 6. The CDR3: CASSSQTSGLQYF. The CDR3 DNA is TGTGCCAGCAGCTCGCAGACTAGCGGGTTGCAGTACTTC.

The chain carries TRBV30 and TRBJ1-5; D not resolved. CDR3 size: 12 residues. CDR1 is GTSNPN, CDR2 SVGIG, per germline (reference sequence). Trimming left V 2 bases short and J 5 bases short, with 7 bases between. CDR3 region: CAWSSYDQPQHF. As DNA, the CDR3 is TGTGCCTGGAGTAGCTACGATCAGCCCCAGCATTTT. Complete variable domain (other parts from reference TRBV30 and TRBJ1-5): SQTIHQWPATLVQPVGSPLSLECTVEGTSNPNLYWYRQAAGRGLQLLFYSVGIGQISSEVPQNLSASRPQDRQFILSSKKLLLSDSGFYLCAWSSYDQPQHFGDGTRLSIL.

At least ten counts were recorded for this clone. The gene calls are TRBV7-9 and TRBJ1-1; a weak D match, TRBD1 (6 bases). The ends were cut back, 7 bases at V and 6 bases at J, with 18 bases in the middle. Germline V gene lookup returns CDR1 SEHNR and CDR2 FQNEAQ (reference sequence). CDR3 length: 14 residues. In DNA form, the CDR3 reads TGTGCCAGCACCGCGGACAGAGGCGTTTCTGAAGCTTTCTTT. This sequence encodes CASTADRGVSEAFF.

The CDR3 DNA reads TGTGCCAGCAACAGGGGGGTGAACACTGAAGCTTTCTTT. Encoded protein: CASNRGVNTEAFF. The rearrangement uses TRBV6-6 and TRBJ1-1, with 8 bases lining up with TRBD1. J lost 0 bases, V lost 7 bases, and 1 base had no gene match. CDR1 is MNHNY, CDR2 SVGAGI, per germline (reference sequence). The CDR3 runs 13 residues.